This T cell receptor (beta chain) was obtained from a study of radiotherapy plus CTLA-4 blockade in lung cancer. Overall study context: An objective response was seen in around 17% of patients, and disease control in around 33%. Study results and caveats: Expansion in blood of tumor-derived TCR clones was seen after radiotherapy plus ipilimumab.

The CDR3 runs to 15 residues. V shed 5 bases, J shed 2 bases, and the junction held 4 bases outside the gene matches. Germline loops: CDR1 SGHVS, CDR2 FNYEAQ. Those patients who had chemo-refractory metastatic non-small-cell lung cancer were given focal radiation along with CTLA-4 blockade through ipilimumab. A remark on this clone: Its target is unknown.

TCRdb's table, derived via immunoSEQ multiplex PCR, lists solely in-frame clones and lacks some. The sample carries about 90,000 clones, over 80% recorded once. The TCR sequence derives from a human donor with non-small cell lung cancer that progressed on radiotherapy plus ipilimumab. The chain employs TRBV7-6 and TRBJ2-5, with TRBD1 matching over 11 bases. Specimen: peripheral blood, collected from a patient treated with radiotherapy plus ipilimumab. The CDR3 sequence: CASSRRDRGQETQYF. CDR3 coding DNA: TGTGCCAGCAGCCGACGGGACAGGGGGCAAGAGACCCAGTACTTC.